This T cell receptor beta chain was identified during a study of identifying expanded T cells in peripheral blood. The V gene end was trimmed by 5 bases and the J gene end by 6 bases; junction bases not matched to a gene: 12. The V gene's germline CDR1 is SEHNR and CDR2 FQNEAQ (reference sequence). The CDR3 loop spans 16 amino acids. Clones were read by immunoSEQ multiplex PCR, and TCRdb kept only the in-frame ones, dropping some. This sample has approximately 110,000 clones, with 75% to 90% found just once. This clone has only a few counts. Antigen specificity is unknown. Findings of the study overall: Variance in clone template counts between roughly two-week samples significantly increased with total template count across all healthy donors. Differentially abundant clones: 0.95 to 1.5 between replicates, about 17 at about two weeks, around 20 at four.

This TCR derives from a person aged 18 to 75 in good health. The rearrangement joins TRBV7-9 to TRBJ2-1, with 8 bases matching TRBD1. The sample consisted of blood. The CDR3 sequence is CASSPRTYGQGNEQFF. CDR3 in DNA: TGTGCCAGCAGCCCCCGAACTTATGGACAGGGCAATGAGCAGTTCTTC.